Presented here are 9 T cell receptor beta chains from one specimen sequenced in a study of Ad26.COV2.S vaccination and SARS-CoV-2 variants. Using immunoSEQ multiplex PCR, the repertoire was profiled, and TCRdb retains in-frame clones only, with some absent. This sample has hundreds of thousands of clones, with roughly nine tenths found just once. Treatment of the sample: some 20 received Ad26.COV2.S at low or high dose, single or two shots; five or six received placebo; per-sample allocation not given. The samples date from day 63 after the first vaccine or placebo injection. The source was peripheral blood, collected in a trial of Ad26.COV2.S vaccine versus placebo. These receptors were taken from a person aged 18-60 years who received the Ad26.COV2.S COVID-19 vaccine or a placebo.

This sequence joins TRBV24-1 and TRBJ1-1, with no clear D. There are 14 residues in the CDR3. The V and J ends lost 4 bases and 6 bases respectively, with 14 bases between them. Germline loops: CDR1 KGHDR, CDR2 SFDVKD. CDR3 amino acids: CATSDPGVTAEAFF. The CDR3, as DNA: TGTGCCACCAGTGACCCCGGAGTTACCGCTGAAGCTTTCTTT.

For this clone: Other nucleotide sequences from this sample produce the same CDR3. V is TRBV5-1 and J is TRBJ1-1; tentative D call: TRBD1 (6 bases). The germline gives CDR1 SGHRS, CDR2 YFSETQ. Trimming left V 0 bases short and J 2 bases short, with 8 bases between. The CDR3 sequence is 14 residues long. The DNA of the CDR3 is TGCGCCAGCAGCTTGGCCGGGGGCAACACTGAAGCTTTCTTT. Translating gives CASSLAGGNTEAFF.

This clone was seen a single time. This rearrangement joins TRBV5-1 to TRBJ2-1; 12 bases agree with TRBD1. This CDR3 spans 15 amino acids. V trimming: 4 bases; J trimming: 4 bases; junction bases outside the gene matches: 3. Germline V CDR1 and CDR2: SGHRS, YFSETQ. The CDR3 region has the DNA TGCGCCAGCAGCCAGGGACAGGGGGCGTACAATGAGCAGTTCTTC. Protein sequence: CASSQGQGAYNEQFF.

The rearrangement uses TRBV9 and TRBJ1-1; a possible D gene is TRBD1 (5 bases). The CDR3 covers 14 residues. The germline V gene has CDR1 SGDLS and CDR2 YYNGEE. V shed 1 base and J shed 5 bases, with 12 bases lying between them. The CDR3 DNA is TGTGCCAGCAGCGTAAGCCCAGGGCGAACTGAAGCTTTCTTT. This codes for CASSVSPGRTEAFF.

The J gene is TRBJ1-1, the V gene TRBV19; no definite D call. The length of the CDR3 is 12 residues. CDR1 and CDR2 from the germline V gene are LNHDA and SQIVND (reference sequence). V was trimmed by 6 bases and J by 1 base, leaving 6 bases between them. The CDR3 DNA follows: TGTGCCAGTAGCGTATCGAACACTGAAGCTTTCTTT. Residues: CASSVSNTEAFF. Using reference TRBV19 and TRBJ1-1 for the parts outside the CDR3, the full variable domain is DGGITQSPKYLFRKEGQNVTLSCEQNLNHDAMYWYRQDPGQGLRLIYYSQIVNDFQKGDIAEGYSVSREKKESFPLTVTSAQKNPTAFYLCASSVSNTEAFFGQGTRLTVV.

V usage is TRBV18 and J usage is TRBJ1-1; TRBD1 aligns across 7 bases. CDR1 and CDR2 (germline): KGHSH, LQKENI. Trimming took 4 bases from V and 4 from J; bases not matched to a gene: 18. The CDR3 is made up of 18 amino acids. The CDR3 nucleotides read TGTGCCAGCTCACGACCGCCGGCAGGGGGTGCCCGGCTCACTGAAGCTTTCTTT. Protein sequence: CASSRPPAGGARLTEAFF.

The rearrangement links TRBV23-1 to TRBJ1-5; no definite D call. TRBV23-1 is an ORF for which the function is uncertain. This CDR3 has 15 residues. The ends were cut back, 2 bases at V and 3 bases at J, with 11 bases in the middle. CDR3 DNA sequence: TGCGCCAGCAGTCAAGAGAGGCCACCCAATCAGCCCCAGCATTTT. Protein: CASSQERPPNQPQHF.

This clone was picked up a small number of times. The gene calls are TRBV19 and TRBJ1-4, with a possible D match to TRBD1 (6 bases). This CDR3 contains 14 residues. CDR1 LNHDA and CDR2 SQIVND come from the germline V gene (reference sequence). Between the trimmed V and J ends, which lost 9 bases and 8 bases, there was a span of 19 bases. CDR3 residues: CASREGGLWEKLFF. The CDR3 DNA is TGTGCCAGCCGTGAGGGGGGCTTGTGGGAAAAACTGTTTTTT.

The CDR3 nucleotides are TGTGCCAGCAGCCTGGGGGTGTCTAATGAAAAACTGTTTTTT. Translating it yields CASSLGVSNEKLFF. V gene TRBV7-9 combines with J gene TRBJ1-4; D may be TRBD1 (5 bases). This CDR3 is built from 14 residues. Germline V gives CDR1 SEHNR, CDR2 FQNEAQ (reference sequence). Between the trimmed V and J ends, which lost 5 bases and 3 bases, there was a span of 10 bases.